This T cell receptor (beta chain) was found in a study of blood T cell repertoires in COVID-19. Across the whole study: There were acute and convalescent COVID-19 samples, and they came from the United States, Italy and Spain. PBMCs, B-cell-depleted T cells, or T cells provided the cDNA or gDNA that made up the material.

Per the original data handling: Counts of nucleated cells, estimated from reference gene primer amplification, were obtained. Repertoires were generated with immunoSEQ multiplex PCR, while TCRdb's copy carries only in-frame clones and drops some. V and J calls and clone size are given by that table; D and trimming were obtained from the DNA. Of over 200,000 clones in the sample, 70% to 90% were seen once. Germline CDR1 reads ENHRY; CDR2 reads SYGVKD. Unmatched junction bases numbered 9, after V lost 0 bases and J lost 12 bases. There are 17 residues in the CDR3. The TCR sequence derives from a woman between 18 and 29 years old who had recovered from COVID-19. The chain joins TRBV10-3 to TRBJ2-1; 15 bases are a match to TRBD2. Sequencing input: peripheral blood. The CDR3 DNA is TGTGCCATCAGTGAGTCGAGCGGGACTAGCGGGAGGAGGGGGCAGTTCTTC. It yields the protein CAISESSGTSGRRGQFF.